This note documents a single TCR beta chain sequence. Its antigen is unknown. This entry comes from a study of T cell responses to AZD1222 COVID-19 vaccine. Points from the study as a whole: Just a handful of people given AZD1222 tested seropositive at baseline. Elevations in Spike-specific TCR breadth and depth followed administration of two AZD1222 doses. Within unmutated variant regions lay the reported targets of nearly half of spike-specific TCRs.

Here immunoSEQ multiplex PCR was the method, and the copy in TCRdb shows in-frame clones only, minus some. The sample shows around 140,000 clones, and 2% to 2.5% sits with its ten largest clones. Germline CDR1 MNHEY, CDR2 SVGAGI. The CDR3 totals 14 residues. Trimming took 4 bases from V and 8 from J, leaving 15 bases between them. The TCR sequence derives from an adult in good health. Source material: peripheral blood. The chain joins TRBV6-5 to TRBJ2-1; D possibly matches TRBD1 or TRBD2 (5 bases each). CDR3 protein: CASSSGTPLDEQFF. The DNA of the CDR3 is TGTGCCAGCAGTTCCGGGACCCCTTTGGATGAGCAGTTCTTC.